A single sample is the source of the 21 T cell receptor beta chains below, sequenced in a study of chemoradiotherapy in HPV16-positive cancers (dated by TCRdb to the early 2020s). The method behind the library was the immunoSEQ multiplex PCR assay. TCRdb stores this immuneACCESS table with in-frame sequences only. Part of the clones is absent; in the studies checked, under half of the shortfall reflects unresolved V genes, and no reason is known for the rest. Across this sample there are around 7,200 clones, with around 77% seen only once. The ten top clones hold roughly 15% of the sample. Collection took place from a patient who underwent chemoradiotherapy. The receptors derive from a human donor with HPV-associated anogenital cancer.

This clone qualifies as medium-sized. The chain employs TRBV27 and TRBJ2-1; D unresolved. V dropped 4 bases and J dropped 10 bases, with 14 bases sitting between them. From germline, CDR1 is MNHEY and CDR2 SMNVEV (reference sequence). CDR3 length: 13 amino acids. CDR3 sequence reads: CASSSTVAGEQFF. CDR3 in DNA: TGTGCCAGCAGTTCGACTGTAGCAGGCGAGCAGTTCTTC.

The gene calls are TRBV28 and TRBJ1-6; D ambiguous. The CDR3 extends over 16 amino acids. CDR1 and CDR2 (germline): MDHEN, SYDVKM. The V end was cut by 3 bases, the J end by 3 bases, with 12 bases between. CDR3 amino acids: CASSFRQEYYNSPLHF. CDR3 bases: TGTGCCAGCAGTTTTAGGCAGGAATACTATAATTCACCCCTCCACTTT.

V usage is TRBV5-4 and J usage is TRBJ2-7; D is uncertain. Trimming cost V 0 bases and J 0 bases, with 7 bases left between them. Germline CDR1 SGHNT, CDR2 YYREEE (reference sequence). The CDR3 loop spans 14 amino acids. The DNA for the CDR3 is TGTGCCAGCAGCTTGGAAGCTAACTCCTACGAGCAGTACTTC. Translation gives CASSLEANSYEQYF.

The rearrangement links TRBV6-6 to TRBJ1-1; 8 nucleotides agree with TRBD1. The CDR3 consists of 15 residues. V was pared by 5 bases and J by 5 bases, with 10 bases of the junction left unmatched. Per germline, CDR1 MNHNY and CDR2 SVGAGI (reference sequence). The CDR3 spells CASSTGQGGGTEAFF. DNA for the CDR3: TGTGCCAGCAGTACCGGACAGGGTGGGGGGACTGAAGCTTTCTTT.

The V and J genes are TRBV5-1 and TRBJ1-2; TRBD1 matches 9 bases. This CDR3 region has 16 residues. Germline CDR1 SGHRS, CDR2 YFSETQ. The V gene end was trimmed by 4 bases and the J gene end by 0 bases; junction bases not matched to a gene: 7. The CDR3 spells CASSTGTGQANYGYTF. CDR3 DNA: TGCGCCAGCAGCACCGGGACAGGGCAAGCTAACTATGGCTACACCTTC.

The V call is TRBV5-1, the J call TRBJ1-1; D gene unclear. The CDR3 length is 15 residues. V was clipped by 2 bases and J by 5 bases, with 16 bases between them. CDR1 SGHRS and CDR2 YFSETQ come from the germline V gene. The CDR3 here is CASSFETATPTEAFF. The CDR3 region has the DNA TGCGCCAGCAGCTTTGAAACAGCTACCCCGACTGAAGCTTTCTTT.

The V and J genes are TRBV19 and TRBJ2-5; D remains unclear. Germline loops: CDR1 LNHDA, CDR2 SQIVND (reference sequence). This CDR3 is built from 11 residues. Trimming left V 3 bases short and J 1 base short, with 0 bases between. This CDR3 reads CASSIQETQYF. CDR3 bases: TGTGCCAGTAGTATCCAAGAGACCCAGTACTTC.

The rearrangement links TRBV4-2 to TRBJ1-5; D ambiguous. V was pared by 1 base and J by 4 bases, with 8 bases between. Germline V gene sequence: CDR1 LGHNA, CDR2 YNFKEQ. This CDR3 comprises 14 residues. The DNA for the CDR3 is TGTGCCAGCAGCCAAGGGGCAGAGAATCAGCCCCAGCATTTT. As protein: CASSQGAENQPQHF.

The chain joins TRBV30 to TRBJ1-6; TRBD1 agrees at 7 bases. This CDR3 comprises 14 residues. After removal of 1 base from V and 9 bases from J, the junction contained 6 bases not matched to a gene. Per germline, CDR1 GTSNPN and CDR2 SVGIG (reference sequence). CDR3 protein: CAWSEGQLTSPLHF. The CDR3 nucleotides are TGTGCCTGGAGTGAGGGACAGCTGACTTCACCCCTCCACTTT.

The chain is built from TRBV5-6 and TRBJ2-7, with D hard to call. Trimming stripped 2 bases from V and 0 bases from J, with 0 bases between. Per germline, CDR1 SGHDT and CDR2 YYEEEE. CDR3 length equals 11 residues. The CDR3 DNA reads TGTGCCAGCAGCTTCTCCTACGAGCAGTACTTC. Amino acid sequence: CASSFSYEQYF.

This chain uses TRBV6-5 with TRBJ2-1; TRBD1 aligns across 8 bases. Trimming cost V 5 bases and J 10 bases; bases outside gene matches: 7. In germline, CDR1 is MNHEY, CDR2 SVGAGI. The CDR3 runs 13 residues. The CDR3 sequence: CASSRQGRREQFF. CDR3 sequence (DNA): TGTGCCAGCAGTCGACAGGGGCGGAGGGAGCAGTTCTTC.

The chain employs TRBV9 and TRBJ2-2, with 12 positions matching TRBD1. CDR3 length: 16 residues. The V segment lost 2 bases and the J segment 5 bases; nucleotides outside the gene matches: 4. Germline CDR1 and CDR2: SGDLS and YYNGEE. This CDR3 is CASSVRGQGATGELFF. The CDR3 bases are TGTGCCAGCAGCGTGAGGGGACAGGGGGCGACCGGGGAGCTGTTTTTT.

This chain links TRBV7-3 with TRBJ2-3, with D maybe TRBD1 (6 bases). CDR1 SGHTA and CDR2 FQGTGA come from the germline V gene. V lost 5 bases and J 6 bases, leaving 15 bases between the germline ends. The CDR3 loop spans 14 amino acids. The CDR3 DNA reads as TGTGCCAGCAGCCCTTTTAACAGGGAGGATACGCAGTATTTT. Translating it yields CASSPFNREDTQYF.

The genes are TRBV5-6 and TRBJ1-2, with D unresolved. Between the trimmed V and J ends, which lost 4 bases and 3 bases, there was a span of 16 bases. Germline CDR1 reads SGHDT; CDR2 reads YYEEEE. The CDR3 has 15 amino acids. CDR3 in DNA: TGTGCCAGCAGCCACGAACTAGGTCGGGACTATGGCTACACCTTC. It yields the protein CASSHELGRDYGYTF.

The chain carries TRBV28 and TRBJ2-6; possibly TRBD1 or TRBD2 for D (5 bases each). Per germline, CDR1 MDHEN and CDR2 SYDVKM. The germline V and J ends were trimmed by 5 bases and 0 bases, with 11 bases remaining between them. The CDR3 has 16 amino acids. The CDR3: CASSPGPLSGANVLTF. The CDR3, as DNA: TGTGCCAGCAGTCCGGGACCACTCTCTGGGGCCAACGTCCTGACTTTC.

The chain uses TRBV2 and TRBJ1-5; the D gene is possibly TRBD1 (6 bases). The CDR3 covers 16 residues. Germline V gene data show CDR1 as SNHLY and CDR2 as FYNNEI. V was pared by 2 bases and J by 3 bases, with 14 bases between. The DNA for the CDR3 is TGTGCCAGCAGTGAAACCCCGGGACACTCCAATCAGCCCCAGCATTTT. Translated: CASSETPGHSNQPQHF.

A single count supports this clone. The V gene is TRBV5-4, the J gene TRBJ2-4, with 7 nucleotides matching TRBD1. The CDR3 has 13 amino acids. V lost 4 bases, J lost 7 bases, and 5 bases stayed unmatched. From germline, CDR1 is SGHNT and CDR2 YYREEE (reference sequence). In DNA form, the CDR3 reads TGTGCCAGCAGCGTAAAAGGGGGCAACATTCAGTACTTC. Translation gives CASSVKGGNIQYF.

The chain links TRBV30 to TRBJ1-3; D gene unclear. The CDR3 is 16 residues long. CDR1 GTSNPN and CDR2 SVGIG come from the germline V gene (reference sequence). V lost 0 bases and J lost 5, with 17 bases in between. The CDR3 region is CAWSVYSTLWRNTIYF. Written as DNA, the CDR3 is TGTGCCTGGAGTGTATATTCGACTCTTTGGAGAAACACCATATATTTT.

V usage is TRBV7-8 and J usage is TRBJ1-2; D uncertain. Between the trimmed V and J ends, which lost 0 bases and 4 bases, there was a span of 6 bases. The CDR3 loop spans 13 amino acids. Germline CDR1 and CDR2: SGHVS and FQNEAQ. CDR3: CASSLANSYGYTF. The CDR3 DNA sequence: TGTGCCAGCAGCTTAGCCAACTCCTATGGCTACACCTTC. Full variable domain (remainder filled in from reference TRBV7-8 and TRBJ1-2): GAGVSQSPRYKVAKRGQDVALRCDPISGHVSLFWYQQALGQGPEFLTYFQNEAQLDKSGLPSDRFFAERPEGSVSTLKIQRTQQEDSAVYLCASSLANSYGYTFGSGTRLTVV.

The J gene is TRBJ1-6, the V gene TRBV2; no clear D gene. Trimming left V 2 bases short and J 6 bases short, with 8 bases between. Germline V CDR1 and CDR2: SNHLY, FYNNEI. The CDR3 is made up of 14 amino acids. The CDR3 bases are TGTGCCAGCAGTGAACTACGGGGTAATTCACCCCTCCACTTT. This encodes CASSELRGNSPLHF.

The rearrangement joins TRBV4-2 to TRBJ1-3; TRBD1 might be the D (6 bases). This CDR3 has 16 residues. Germline V gene data show CDR1 as LGHNA and CDR2 as YNFKEQ. V gave up 1 base and J gave up 4 bases, with 14 bases separating them. The CDR3 nucleotides are TGTGCCAGCAGCCAAGGATCATCCGGGGGCGGAAACACCATATATTTT. It is translated as CASSQGSSGGGNTIYF.